This TCR beta chain was sequenced during a study of CD8+ T cells in alopecia areata. Extracted from the samples, RNA was reverse transcribed into cDNA to serve as the sequencing template. Using immunoSEQ multiplex PCR, the repertoire was profiled, and TCRdb retains in-frame clones only, with some absent. The sample holds roughly 150,000 clones, roughly 53% seen once. CDR3 length equals 16 residues. CDR1 and CDR2 from the germline V gene are SGHTA and FQGNSA. Trimming cost V 5 bases and J 3 bases; bases outside gene matches: 10. The sequence was collected from a human donor with alopecia areata. The sample consisted of CD4+ T cells sorted from blood, taken at week 0. This chain connects TRBV7-2 to TRBJ2-1; 7 bases align to TRBD2. The CDR3 sequence: CASSLGGTRLYNEQFF. CDR3 bases: TGTGCCAGCAGCCTCGGGGGGACTCGTCTCTACAATGAGCAGTTCTTC.